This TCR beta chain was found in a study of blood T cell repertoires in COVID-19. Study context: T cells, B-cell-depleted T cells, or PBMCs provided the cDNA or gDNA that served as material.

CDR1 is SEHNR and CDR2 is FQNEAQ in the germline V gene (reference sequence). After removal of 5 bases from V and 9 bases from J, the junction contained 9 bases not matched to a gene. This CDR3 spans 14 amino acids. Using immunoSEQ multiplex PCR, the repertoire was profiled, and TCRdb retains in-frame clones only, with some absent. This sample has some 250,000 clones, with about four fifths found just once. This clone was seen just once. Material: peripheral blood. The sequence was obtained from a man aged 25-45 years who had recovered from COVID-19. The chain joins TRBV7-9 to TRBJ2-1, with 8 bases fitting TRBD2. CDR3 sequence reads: CASSLYQAGGEQFF. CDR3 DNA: TGTGCCAGCAGCCTTTATCAGGCGGGGGGTGAGCAGTTCTTC.